This T cell receptor (beta chain) was identified during a study of T cell responses to AZD1222 COVID-19 vaccine (dated by TCRdb to about 2021). For the wider study: AZD1222 recipients with second doses at about 4 weeks or about 12 weeks were pooled, because spike-specific TCR depth and breadth did not differ between schedules. A total of around 240 trial participants underwent TCR sequencing, of whom 207 received two doses of AZD1222 and some 25 received two doses of the MenACWY control vaccine. Trial participants were enrolled by age into 18-55, 56-69 and 70-plus year subgroups, with around 150, 28 and 57 TCR-sequenced participants respectively. General conclusions and limits of the study: Because no day 14 peak-response samples were available, repertoires were characterized only after the peak T cell response. Participants were mostly white British and included more females than males, and it was suggested by the authors that clonal diversity may have been underestimated. A significant rise in spike-specific TCR breadth and depth was observed after two AZD1222 doses relative to day 0 and relative to MenACWY recipients. In the small 56-69-year group, the increase in depth fell short of significance, most likely because of low power. Reportedly, almost half of the unique spike-specific TCRs recognized epitopes lying outside the regions that are mutated in the B.1.351 and B.1.1.7 variants. Conclusions about previously exposed vaccinees were limited because only six AZD1222 recipients were SARS-CoV-2 seropositive at baseline. The whole spike protein was spanned by vaccine-associated CD4 TCRs, and dominant responses were seen in regions 160-218 and 743-854.

The CDR3 regions of human TCRbeta chains were subjected to immunosequencing. Regarding the original processing steps: TCRs in the repertoires were compared against a reference library of SARS-CoV-2-specific TCRs that had been generated with the MIRA antigen-specificity platform. Breadth meant the fraction of unique TCRs that were SARS-CoV-2-associated, whereas depth meant the fraction of total T cells that were SARS-CoV-2-associated. Using the MIRA data, every spike-specific TCR was mapped to the spike region that the TCR reacted to and assigned to either a CD4 or a CD8 class. Log10-transformed breadth and depth values were compared by one-way ANOVA with Sidak's multiple comparisons tests. TCRdb's version of the immuneACCESS table is confined to in-frame rearrangements and falls short of the full clone set. An unresolved V gene accounts for under half of the shortfall where checked; the remainder is of unknown origin. Clone size and the V and J calls come from that table; the DNA yielded D and trimming. The sample records more than 150,000 clones, 90% to 95% of which are singletons. Clones ranked in the top ten supply approximately 0.6% of the sample.

Concerning this clone: Its antigen remains unidentified. No base qualities exist here, and no much larger clone lies one base off it.

The time point label, read with the paper, signifies: baseline before first vaccination. Samples from vaccinated people were obtained from the UK trials COV001 and COV002, which included a single-blind randomized controlled phase 2/3 trial of AZD1222 (ChAdOx1 nCoV-19) in healthy adults. Trial participant PBMC samples were collected at day 0 and day 28 after the second dose for TCRbeta chain sequencing. V loses 8 bases of germline sequence and J loses 1 base, and the interval between the two ends is 9 bases. Including cysteine and phenylalanine, the CDR3 has 12 amino acids. Only the CDR3 part of the read is kept: 36 bases, read in frame from the first base.

This sequence uses TRBV12-3 or TRBV12-4 and TRBJ2-7; the D gene remains uncertain. This receptor was obtained from an adult in good health. The sample here was peripheral blood, taken on day 0 of AZD1222 vaccination. CDR3 reads: CASGPQSYEQYF. The nucleotides read TGTGCCAGCGGCCCTCAATCCTACGAGCAGTACTTC.